This T cell receptor beta chain was profiled in a study of cytomegalovirus exposure and HLA in healthy donors. Broader study findings: Researchers reported from a later analysis that most CMV-associated TCR beta chains appeared HLA-restricted.

In its sample, this clone was seen once. Its antigen is undetermined. V lost 4 bases to trimming and J lost 3 bases, with 18 bases between them. Germline V gives CDR1 MGHRA, CDR2 YSYEKL. The CDR3 loop spans 17 amino acids. The PCR made use of 60 Vbeta and 13 Jbeta primers. Generated by immunoSEQ multiplex PCR, the TCRdb table keeps only in-frame clones and is missing some. The sample has about 55,000 clones; more than 75% are singletons. The sequenced sample was PBMCs. The chain couples TRBV4-1 to TRBJ2-2; D is perhaps TRBD2 (6 bases). The source of this sequence is a female donor in good health and CMV-seronegative. Here the CDR3 DNA reads TGCGCCAGCAGCCTAGGGACCGGGGGAGGATACACCGGGGAGCTGTTTTTT. Translating gives CASSLGTGGGYTGELFF.